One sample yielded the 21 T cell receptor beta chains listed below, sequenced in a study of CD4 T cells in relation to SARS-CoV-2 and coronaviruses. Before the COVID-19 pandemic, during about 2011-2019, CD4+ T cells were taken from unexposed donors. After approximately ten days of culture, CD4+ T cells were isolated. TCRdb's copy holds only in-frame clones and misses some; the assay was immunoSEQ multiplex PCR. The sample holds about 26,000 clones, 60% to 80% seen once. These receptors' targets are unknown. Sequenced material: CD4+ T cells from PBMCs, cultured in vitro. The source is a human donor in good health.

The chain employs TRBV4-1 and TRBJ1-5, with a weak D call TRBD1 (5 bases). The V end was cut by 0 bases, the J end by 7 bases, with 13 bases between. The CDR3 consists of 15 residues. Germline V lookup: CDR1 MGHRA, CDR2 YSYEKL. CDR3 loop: CASSQEGQGSQPQHF. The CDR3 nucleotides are TGCGCCAGCAGCCAAGAGGGGCAGGGTTCCCAGCCCCAGCATTTT.

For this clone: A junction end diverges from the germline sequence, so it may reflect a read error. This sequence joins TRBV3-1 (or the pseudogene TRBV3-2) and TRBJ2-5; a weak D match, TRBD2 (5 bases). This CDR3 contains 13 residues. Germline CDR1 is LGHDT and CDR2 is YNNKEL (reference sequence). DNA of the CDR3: TGTGCCAGCAACCAAGTACTAGGAAAGACCCAGTACTTC. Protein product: CASNQVLGKTQYF.

The CDR3 DNA reads TGCGCCAGCAGCTTGGGGGCCCAGCGGGGAGAGACCCAGTACTTC. Translated, it gives CASSLGAQRGETQYF. J is TRBJ2-5 and V is TRBV5-1, with 7 nucleotides matching TRBD2. Germline V gene lookup returns CDR1 SGHRS and CDR2 YFSETQ. Trimming cost V 0 bases and J 4 bases; bases outside gene matches: 6. The CDR3 is made up of 15 amino acids.

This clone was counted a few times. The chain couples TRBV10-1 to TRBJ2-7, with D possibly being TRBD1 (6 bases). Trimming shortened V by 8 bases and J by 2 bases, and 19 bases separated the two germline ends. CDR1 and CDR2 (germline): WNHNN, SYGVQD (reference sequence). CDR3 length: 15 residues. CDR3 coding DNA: TGCGCCAGCCCCTTGACAGGAACCCATCCCTACGAGCAGTACTTC. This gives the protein CASPLTGTHPYEQYF.

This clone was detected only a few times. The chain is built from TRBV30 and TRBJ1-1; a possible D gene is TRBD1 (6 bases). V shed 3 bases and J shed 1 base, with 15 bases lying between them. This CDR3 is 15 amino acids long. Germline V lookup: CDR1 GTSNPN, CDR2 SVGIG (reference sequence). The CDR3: CAWRRKRGGNTEAFF. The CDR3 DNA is TGTGCCTGGAGACGAAAAAGGGGGGGGAACACTGAAGCTTTCTTT.

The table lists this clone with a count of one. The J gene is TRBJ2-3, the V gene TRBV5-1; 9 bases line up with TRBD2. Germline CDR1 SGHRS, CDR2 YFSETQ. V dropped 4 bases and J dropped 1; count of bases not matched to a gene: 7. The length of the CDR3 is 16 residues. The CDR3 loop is CASSPGVAGGTDTQYF. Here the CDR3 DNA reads TGCGCCAGCAGCCCTGGGGTAGCGGGGGGCACAGATACGCAGTATTTT.

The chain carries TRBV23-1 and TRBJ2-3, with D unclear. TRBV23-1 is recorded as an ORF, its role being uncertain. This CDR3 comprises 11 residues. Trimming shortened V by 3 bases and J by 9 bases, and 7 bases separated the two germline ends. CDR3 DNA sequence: TGCGCCAGCAGTCAGGGCAAAACGCAGTATTTT. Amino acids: CASSQGKTQYF.

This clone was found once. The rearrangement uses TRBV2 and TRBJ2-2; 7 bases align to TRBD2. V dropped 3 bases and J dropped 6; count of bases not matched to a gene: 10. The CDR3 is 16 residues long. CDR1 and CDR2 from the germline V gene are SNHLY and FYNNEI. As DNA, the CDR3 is TGTGCCAGCAGTGATCGGCTAGCGGCGGGTGCCGGGGAGCTGTTTTTT. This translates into CASSDRLAAGAGELFF.

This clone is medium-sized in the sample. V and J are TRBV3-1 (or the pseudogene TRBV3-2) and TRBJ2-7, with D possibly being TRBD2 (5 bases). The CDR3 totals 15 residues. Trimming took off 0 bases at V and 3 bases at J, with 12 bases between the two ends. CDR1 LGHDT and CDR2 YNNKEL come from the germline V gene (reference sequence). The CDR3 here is CASSQDRLRVYEQYF. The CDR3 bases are TGTGCCAGCAGCCAAGATAGGTTGAGGGTCTACGAGCAGTACTTC.

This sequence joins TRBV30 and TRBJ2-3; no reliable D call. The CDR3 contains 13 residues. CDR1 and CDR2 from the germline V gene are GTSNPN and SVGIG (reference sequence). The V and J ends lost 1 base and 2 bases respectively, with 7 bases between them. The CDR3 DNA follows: TGTGCCTGGAGTGCTGGATCCACAGATACGCAGTATTTT. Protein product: CAWSAGSTDTQYF.

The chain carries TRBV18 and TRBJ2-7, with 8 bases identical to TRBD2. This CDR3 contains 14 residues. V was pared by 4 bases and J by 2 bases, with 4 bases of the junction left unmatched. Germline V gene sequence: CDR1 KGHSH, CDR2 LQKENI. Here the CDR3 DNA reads TGTGCCAGCTCACGGACTAGCAGCACCTACGAGCAGTACTTC. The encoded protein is CASSRTSSTYEQYF.

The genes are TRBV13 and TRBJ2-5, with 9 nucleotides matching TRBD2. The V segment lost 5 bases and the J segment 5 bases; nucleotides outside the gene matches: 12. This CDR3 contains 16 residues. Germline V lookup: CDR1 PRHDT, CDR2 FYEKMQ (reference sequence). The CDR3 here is CASSRLRGGSVETQYF. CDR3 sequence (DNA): TGTGCCAGCAGCCGTTTGCGGGGGGGCTCGGTGGAGACCCAGTACTTC.

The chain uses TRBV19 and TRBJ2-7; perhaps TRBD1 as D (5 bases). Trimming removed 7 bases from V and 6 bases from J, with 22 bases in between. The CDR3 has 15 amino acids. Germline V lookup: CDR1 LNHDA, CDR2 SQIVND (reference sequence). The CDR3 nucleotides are TGTGCCAGTACCCCGGGCCGCTCCCCTAGGGGCGAGCAGTACTTC. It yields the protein CASTPGRSPRGEQYF.

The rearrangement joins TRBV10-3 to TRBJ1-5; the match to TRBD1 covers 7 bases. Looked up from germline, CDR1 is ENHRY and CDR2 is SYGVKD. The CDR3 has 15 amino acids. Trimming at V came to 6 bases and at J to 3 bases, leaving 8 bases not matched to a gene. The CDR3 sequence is CAISRDRQNNQPQHF. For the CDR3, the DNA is TGTGCCATCAGCCGGGACAGACAAAACAATCAGCCCCAGCATTTT.

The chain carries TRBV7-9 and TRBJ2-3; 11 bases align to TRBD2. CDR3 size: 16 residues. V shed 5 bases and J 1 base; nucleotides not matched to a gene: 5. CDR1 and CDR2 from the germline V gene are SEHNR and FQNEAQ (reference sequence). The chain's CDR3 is CASSPPGLAGTDTQYF. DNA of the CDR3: TGTGCCAGCAGCCCGCCGGGACTAGCGGGCACAGATACGCAGTATTTT.

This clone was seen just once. DNA of the CDR3: TGCAGCTCTAGGGTGGTGGACACCGGGGAGCTGTTTTTT. Translation gives CSSRVVDTGELFF. This rearrangement joins TRBV29-1 to TRBJ2-2; D gene unclear. The germline CDR1 and CDR2 sequences are SQVTM and ANQGSEA. Trimming removed 8 bases at V and 3 bases at J, with 13 bases between. CDR3 length: 13 amino acids.

CDR3 loop: CASSQDVASGYQETQYF. The CDR3 region has the DNA TGCGCCAGCAGCCAAGATGTAGCTAGCGGGTACCAAGAGACCCAGTACTTC. The rearrangement uses TRBV4-3 and TRBJ2-5; 8 bases align to TRBD2. This CDR3 is 17 amino acids long. Germline V lookup: CDR1 LGHNA, CDR2 YSLEER. With 0 bases clipped from V and 0 bases from J, the junction kept 6 bases outside the gene matches.

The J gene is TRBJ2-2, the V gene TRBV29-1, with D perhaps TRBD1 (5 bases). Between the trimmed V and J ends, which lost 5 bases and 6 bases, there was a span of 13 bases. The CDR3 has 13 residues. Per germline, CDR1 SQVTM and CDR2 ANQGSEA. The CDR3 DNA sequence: TGCAGCGTTCTACCTCAGGGTGCCGGGGAGCTGTTTTTT. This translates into CSVLPQGAGELFF.

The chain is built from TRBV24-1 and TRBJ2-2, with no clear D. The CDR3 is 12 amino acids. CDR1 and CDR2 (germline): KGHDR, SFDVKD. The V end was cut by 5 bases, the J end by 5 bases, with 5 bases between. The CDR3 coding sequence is TGTGCCACCAGTGCCCAGACCGGGGAGCTGTTTTTT. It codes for CATSAQTGELFF.

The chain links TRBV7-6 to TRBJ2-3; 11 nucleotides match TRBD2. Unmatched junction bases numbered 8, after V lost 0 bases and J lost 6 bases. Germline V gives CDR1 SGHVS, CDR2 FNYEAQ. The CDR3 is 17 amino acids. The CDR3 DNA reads TGTGCCAGCAGCTTAGCGGAAATAGCGGGGGGGCTTGATACGCAGTATTTT. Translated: CASSLAEIAGGLDTQYF.

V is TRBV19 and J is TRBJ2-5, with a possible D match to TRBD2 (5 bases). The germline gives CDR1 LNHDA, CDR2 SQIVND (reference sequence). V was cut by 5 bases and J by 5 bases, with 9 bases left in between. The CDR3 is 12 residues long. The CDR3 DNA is TGTGCCAGTAGTCTCGGGGTGGAGACCCAGTACTTC. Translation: CASSLGVETQYF. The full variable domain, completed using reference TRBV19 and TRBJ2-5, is DGGITQSPKYLFRKEGQNVTLSCEQNLNHDAMYWYRQDPGQGLRLIYYSQIVNDFQKGDIAEGYSVSREKKESFPLTVTSAQKNPTAFYLCASSLGVETQYFGPGTRLLVL.